These 11 T cell receptor beta chains share one sample of origin, sequenced in a study of spatial heterogeneity in lung cancer (dated 2019 in TCRdb). Libraries were made using 5' RACE. Instrument used: NextSeq 500. TCRdb reworked the public reads: Q25 trimming with fastp, MiXCR clone assembly, productive beta chains retained. Each record represents a unique CDR3 protein, reported with the most common genes and DNA among its rows. This sample holds more than 65,000 distinct CDR3 sequences; roughly 8% were observed only once. Of the sample, roughly 7.1% is held by the ten largest clones. What the time point label conveys for this sample: sample taken at primary tumor resection. The sequencing used PBMCs, collected at surgery. These receptors were taken from a male donor with early-stage non-small cell lung cancer.

This clonotype was observed a few times. The chain couples TRBV29-1 to TRBJ2-1, with D perhaps being TRBD1 or TRBD2 (5 bases each). The ends were cut back, 7 bases at V and 0 bases at J, with 16 bases in the middle. Germline CDR1 is SQVTM and CDR2 is ANQGSEA. CDR3 length: 15 residues. CDR3 residues: CSARGESSSYNEQFF. The CDR3 DNA is TGCAGCGCCAGAGGGGAGTCCAGCTCCTACAATGAGCAGTTCTTC.

This chain links TRBV11-2 with TRBJ2-7, with 7 bases lining up with TRBD1. Trimming removed 0 bases from V and 0 bases from J; junction bases left unmatched: 2. Germline loops: CDR1 SGHAT, CDR2 FQNNGV. The CDR3 is 15 amino acids. CDR3 bases: TGTGCCAGCAGCTTAGAGACAGGGATCTCCTACGAGCAGTACTTC. The encoded protein is CASSLETGISYEQYF.

V is TRBV4-1 and J is TRBJ2-1, with 7 bases matching TRBD2. The CDR3 spans 15 residues. Looked up from germline, CDR1 is MGHRA and CDR2 is YSYEKL. Unmatched junction bases numbered 5, after V lost 0 bases and J lost 6 bases. The CDR3 loop is CASSQESGRINEQFF. For the CDR3, the DNA is TGCGCCAGCAGCCAAGAATCCGGGAGGATCAATGAGCAGTTCTTC.

This clonotype occurred many times. The chain links TRBV20-1 to TRBJ1-1; 9 nucleotides match TRBD1. Trimming removed 6 bases from V and 4 bases from J; junction bases left unmatched: 9. CDR3 length: 14 amino acids. The germline gives CDR1 DFQATT, CDR2 SNEGSKA (reference sequence). In DNA, the CDR3 is TGCAGTGCCAGCTTGGGACAGGGCCCCACTGAAGCTTTCTTT. The encoded protein is CSASLGQGPTEAFF.

This clonotype was seen a handful of times. This rearrangement joins TRBV18 to TRBJ2-5; D not certain. This CDR3 has 15 residues. Germline assignment: CDR1 KGHSH and CDR2 LQKENI. The V and J ends lost 3 bases and 1 base respectively, with 12 bases between them. DNA for the CDR3: TGTGCCAGCTCACCTCTCCCAAGCTTCCAAGAGACCCAGTACTTC. It yields the protein CASSPLPSFQETQYF.

This clonotype has ten or more counts. In DNA form, the CDR3 reads TGTGCCAGCAGTTACTCTTGGCGGGGATTCACCTTC. The encoded protein is CASSYSWRGFTF. The V call is TRBV6-2 or TRBV6-3, the J call TRBJ1-2, with D unresolved. The germline V gene has CDR1 MNHEY and CDR2 SVGEGT. The V end was cut by 0 bases, the J end by 13 bases, with 12 bases between. CDR3 size: 12 residues.

This rearrangement joins TRBV6-1 to TRBJ1-5; D uncertain. Trimming pared 3 bases from V and 8 bases from J, leaving 14 bases between. This CDR3 spans 14 amino acids. Looked up from germline, CDR1 is MNHNS and CDR2 is SASEGT. The CDR3 DNA follows: TGTGCCAGCAGTGAGTCGGCGTCCGGGGAGCCCCAGCATTTT. It translates to CASSESASGEPQHF.

This clonotype was observed many times. The chain recombines TRBV5-1 with TRBJ1-6; D ambiguous. Germline-derived CDR1 and CDR2 are SGHRS and YFSETQ. The V and J ends lost 0 bases and 5 bases respectively, with 6 bases between them. CDR3 length equals 14 residues. The CDR3 coding sequence is TGCGCCAGCAGCTTGGACAGCAATAATTCACCCCTCCACTTT. Protein sequence: CASSLDSNNSPLHF.

This clonotype was detected only a few times. The gene calls are TRBV7-8 and TRBJ2-7, with 11 bases lining up with TRBD2. V lost 0 bases to trimming and J lost 7 bases; unmatched junction nucleotides: 5. The CDR3 totals 15 residues. Germline V gene lookup returns CDR1 SGHVS and CDR2 FQNEAQ. CDR3 in amino acids: CASSLAGTSGSEQYF. CDR3 bases: TGTGCCAGCAGCTTAGCAGGGACTAGCGGAAGTGAGCAGTACTTC.

CDR3 coding DNA: TGCAGCGTTGAAGATAAACTCAATGAGCAGTTCTTC. Its translation: CSVEDKLNEQFF. This chain connects TRBV29-1 to TRBJ2-1, with D unclear. V dropped 0 bases and J dropped 6 bases, with 6 bases sitting between them. CDR1 and CDR2 from the germline V gene are SQVTM and ANQGSEA. This CDR3 region has 12 residues.

This clonotype has just a few counts. This rearrangement joins TRBV27 to TRBJ1-5; D is ambiguous. The CDR3 runs 14 residues. Germline CDR1 and CDR2: MNHEY and SMNVEV (reference sequence). Trimming pared 3 bases from V and 5 bases from J, leaving 11 bases between. In nucleotides, the CDR3 is TGTGCCAGCAGTTTGTCGGGGATCGATCAGCCCCAGCATTTT. Translated, it gives CASSLSGIDQPQHF.